These 7 T cell receptor beta chains were sequenced from one sample in a study of CD8 T cells in ankylosing spondylitis (TCRdb year 2017). General study outcomes and caveats: Blood from ankylosing spondylitis patients appeared to be characterized by a TCR beta motif made up of seven or eight highly homologous amino acid variants.

Antigen specificity for these receptors is unknown. The library was prepared using 5' RACE. Sequencing instrument: Illumina HiSeq 2500. The public sequencing data were trimmed at Q25 with fastp and processed into clonotypes with MiXCR by TCRdb, which kept only in-frame beta chains. Merged by CDR3 protein, the rows form single entries marked with the most common genes and DNA. The sample data list about 90,000 distinct CDR3 sequences, and about 9% of these were observed just once. The ten biggest clones cover approximately 30% of the sample. Sequenced: blood, either unsorted or a sorted T cell fraction (not recorded which). These TCRs come from a male donor with ankylosing spondylitis.

This clonotype was counted between two and nine times. The rearrangement joins TRBV5-1 to TRBJ2-1; no clear D gene. CDR3 length: 13 amino acids. The germline V gene has CDR1 SGHRS and CDR2 YFSETQ. Deletions cut 0 bases from V and 5 bases from J, with 6 bases between. The CDR3 is CASSLEGDNEQFF. The CDR3 region has the DNA TGCGCCAGCAGCTTGGAAGGAGACAATGAGCAGTTCTTC.

In its sample, this clonotype was seen a few times. This rearrangement joins TRBV27 to TRBJ2-1, with D possibly matching TRBD2 (5 bases). V was clipped by 2 bases and J by 11 bases, with 13 bases between them. This CDR3 is 13 amino acids long. Looked up from germline, CDR1 is MNHEY and CDR2 is SMNVEV (reference sequence). CDR3 nucleotides: TGTGCCAGCAGTTTACTCCGGGAACCCCAGCAGTTCTTC. As protein: CASSLLREPQQFF.

This clonotype was seen ten or more times. The chain joins TRBV15 to TRBJ1-1; D not resolved. From germline, CDR1 is LNHNV and CDR2 YYDKDF (reference sequence). V gave up 3 bases and J gave up 2 bases, with 4 bases separating them. The CDR3 is made up of 12 amino acids. CDR3 sequence (DNA): TGTGCCACCAGCAGCTCAAACACTGAAGCTTTCTTT. Protein sequence: CATSSSNTEAFF.

V gene TRBV6-1 combines with J gene TRBJ2-1; 7 nucleotides line up with TRBD1. The CDR3 spans 15 residues. CDR1 and CDR2 (germline): MNHNS, SASEGT. The trim removed 1 base at V and 7 bases at J, leaving 7 bases unmatched. In DNA form, the CDR3 reads TGTGCCAGCAGTGAAGAAGACAGGGTTTCGAATGAGCAGTTCTTC. This sequence encodes CASSEEDRVSNEQFF.

This chain connects TRBV7-8 to TRBJ2-7, with 14 bases aligning to TRBD2. The J segment lost 3 bases and the V segment lost 3 bases, leaving 10 bases of the junction unmatched. The germline V gene has CDR1 SGHVS and CDR2 FQNEAQ. The CDR3 runs 18 residues. CDR3 coding DNA: TGTGCCAGCAGCTTGGGACTAGCGGGAGCTGTCTTATTCTACGAGCAGTACGTC. This gives the protein CASSLGLAGAVLFYEQYV.

This clonotype was counted at least ten times. The chain combines TRBV20-1 with TRBJ1-6; 7 bases align to TRBD1. V trimming: 4 bases; J trimming: 3 bases; junction bases outside the gene matches: 9. Germline V lookup: CDR1 DFQATT, CDR2 SNEGSKA (reference sequence). The CDR3 loop spans 16 amino acids. CDR3 sequence reads: CSAKGTDWGYNSPLHF. The CDR3 nucleotides read TGCAGTGCTAAGGGGACAGATTGGGGCTATAATTCACCCCTCCACTTT.

V gene TRBV2 combines with J gene TRBJ2-5; D could derive from TRBD1 or TRBD2 (5 bases each). The CDR3 runs to 14 residues. Germline values: CDR1 SNHLY, CDR2 FYNNEI. V gave up 8 bases and J gave up 0 bases, with 13 bases separating them. Written as DNA, the CDR3 is TGTGCCAGCCTGGGGGTGACGGACCAAGAGACCCAGTACTTC. It codes for CASLGVTDQETQYF.